This T cell receptor (beta chain) is drawn from a study of blood T cell repertoires in COVID-19. Overall study: Both acute and convalescent COVID-19 samples were obtained from the United States, Italy and Spain. In each case, the material was cDNA or gDNA derived from T cells, B-cell-depleted T cells, or PBMCs.

The CDR3 is 17 amino acids. The V and J ends lost 4 bases and 3 bases, in that order; junction bases with no gene match: 12. The germline V gene has CDR1 MNHNS and CDR2 SASEGT. Sequenced by immunoSEQ multiplex PCR; TCRdb stores in-frame clones only, minus some. The sample lists 250,000 or so clones, approximately 90% occurring once. Participant-given clinical history determined each cohort assignment. Donors in Cohort 3 counted as recovered after two negative PCRs, clearance, or symptom resolution. The TCR originated in a man aged 40-49 years who had recovered from COVID-19. This chain uses TRBV6-1 with TRBJ1-2; 9 bases map to TRBD1. The sequencing sample was made of PBMCs or T cells enriched from blood (not recorded which). CDR3 in amino acids: CASSGGTGKWPDYGYTF. As DNA, the CDR3 is TGTGCCAGCAGTGGCGGGACAGGGAAGTGGCCAGACTATGGCTACACCTTC.